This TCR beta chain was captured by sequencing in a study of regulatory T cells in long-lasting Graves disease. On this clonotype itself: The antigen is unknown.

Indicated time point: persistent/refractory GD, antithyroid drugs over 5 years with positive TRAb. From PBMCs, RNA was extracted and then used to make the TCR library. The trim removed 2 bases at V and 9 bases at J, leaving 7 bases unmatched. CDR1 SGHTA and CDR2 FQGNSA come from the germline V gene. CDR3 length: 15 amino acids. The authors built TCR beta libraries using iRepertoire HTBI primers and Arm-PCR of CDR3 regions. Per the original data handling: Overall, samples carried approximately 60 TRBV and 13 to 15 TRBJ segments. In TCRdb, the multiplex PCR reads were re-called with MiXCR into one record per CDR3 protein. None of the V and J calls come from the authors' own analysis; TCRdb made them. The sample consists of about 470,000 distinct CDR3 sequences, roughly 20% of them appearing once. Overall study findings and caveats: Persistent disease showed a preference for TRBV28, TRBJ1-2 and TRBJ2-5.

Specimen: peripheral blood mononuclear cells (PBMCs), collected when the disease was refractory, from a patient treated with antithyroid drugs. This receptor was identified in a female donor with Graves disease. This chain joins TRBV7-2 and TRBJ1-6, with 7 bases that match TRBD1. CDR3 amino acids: CASSLQRPGGSPLHF. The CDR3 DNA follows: TGTGCCAGCAGCTTACAACGTCCAGGGGGTTCACCCCTCCACTTT.